This TCR beta chain was identified during a study of technical replicates of blood from a handful of donors. The data were produced by immunoSEQ multiplex PCR, yet TCRdb's version contains in-frame clones alone and is incomplete. This repertoire shows around 80,000 clones, 89% found once; its top ten account for less than 0.5%. V dropped 5 bases and J dropped 2 bases, with 12 bases sitting between them. CDR1 and CDR2 (germline): MNHEY, SVGAGI. The CDR3 extends over 14 amino acids. Sequencing was carried out using T cells isolated from PBMCs. The chain has TRBV6-5 and TRBJ1-1; weak D call: TRBD1 (6 bases). The TCR comes from a human donor in good health. The CDR3 nucleotides are TGTGCCAGCAGTCTAATGGACAGAAACACTGAAGCTTTCTTT. It encodes CASSLMDRNTEAFF.